This T cell receptor (beta chain) was found in a study of blood T cell repertoires in COVID-19 (dated by TCRdb to 2018 to 2021). Broadly, across the study: Collaborator samples came from the United States, Italy and Spain and covered acute and convalescent phases of COVID-19. The prospective study material was composed of cDNA or gDNA derived from T cells, B-cell-depleted T cells, or PBMCs. Samples came from the ongoing ImmuneRACE study (first 160 participants) plus 1,254 subjects from 6 global collaborators. Subjects who had been exposed to COVID-19, were actively infected with it, or had recovered from it provided the deeply sampled blood TCRbeta repertoires that made up the dataset. A de-identified subject ID, COVID-19 status, age in years and sex were almost always included in the sample metadata. The repertoires were released in a freely available public database intended as a resource for research on the immune response to SARS-CoV-2. Where available, HLA class I and class II types were obtained from metadata supplied by the sample provider rather than from assay-based typing. The paper as a whole reports these results and caveats: The quantity of clinical and demographic metadata differed by source and by participant and was supplied without curation.

Each collaborating institution followed its own protocols to collect whole blood in K2EDTA tubes. For TCRbeta analysis, collaborators shipped samples in one of three forms: frozen whole blood, isolated PBMCs, or DNA extracted from either of those sample types. Taken from the germline V gene (reference sequence), the CDR1 and CDR2 loops are SGHNT and YYREEE. The V end loses 0 bases and the J end loses 9 bases, and a stretch of 14 bases separates them. Counted from cysteine to phenylalanine, this CDR3 has 14 amino acids. The CDR3 DNA has 42 bases and is translated from base 1. TCRbeta CDR3 regions were amplified from genomic DNA by means of the immunoSEQ Assay, a bias-controlled multiplex PCR. The study's processing was this. Nucleated cell counts per sample were estimated from amplification of reference gene primers within the assay. To quantify the absolute abundance of each unique TCRbeta CDR3 rearrangement, sequence reads were collapsed and filtered. Productive Simpson clonality was computed per sample as the square root of Simpson's diversity index over productive rearrangements. TCRdb re-hosts the immuneACCESS table, in-frame sequences only. Its copies lack some clones; in the studies checked, an unresolved V gene accounts for under half of them, and the cause for the rest is not known. V and J calls and clone size are copied from that table; D and trimming were computed from the DNA. The sample records 110,000 to 150,000 clones, 70% to 90% of which are singletons. The leading ten clones occupy less than 3% of the sample.

This clone appeared once. No antigen is known for it. Within one base of it there is no much larger clone, and no base qualities were kept. This TCR was sampled from a man in his forties or fifties with acute or convalescent COVID-19. The chain uses TRBV5-4 and TRBJ2-3; TRBD2 is perhaps the D gene, given 5 matching bases. Sequencing was carried out using peripheral blood. The DNA sequence is as follows: TGTGCCAGCAGCTTGGATCGGTGGACTCAAACGCAGTATTTT. It encodes CASSLDRWTQTQYF. With the portions outside the CDR3 filled from the reference TRBV5-4 and TRBJ2-3 genes, the complete variable region becomes ETGVTQSPTHLIKTRGQQVTLRCSSQSGHNTVSWYQQALGQGPQFIFQYYREEENGRGNFPPRFSGLQFPNYSSELNVNALELDDSALYLCASSLDRWTQTQYFGPGTRLTVL.